Presented here are 2 T cell receptor beta chains from one specimen sequenced in a study of blood T cells in healthy people across ages. For the second PCR, which ran for roughly 7 to 11 cycles, a sample-barcoded 5' primer and a J-beta primer mix were used. MiXCR, run by TCRdb on the 5' RACE reads, gives a single entry per CDR3 protein. The sample carries around 1,800,000 distinct CDR3 sequences, 35% to 50% recorded once. Sequencing was performed on blood. These receptor sequences come from a human donor in good health.

The V call is TRBV7-9, the J call TRBJ1-1, with D unclear. Trimming shortened V by 11 bases and J by 1 base, and 11 bases separated the two germline ends. Germline values: CDR1 SEHNR, CDR2 FQNEAQ (reference sequence). This CDR3 is 12 amino acids long. This chain's CDR3 is CAGGTPNTEAFF. CDR3 coding DNA: TGTGCCGGCGGCACCCCGAACACTGAAGCTTTCTTT.

In DNA form, the CDR3 reads TGCAGTGCTAGACCCGATGCGGCCTACGAGCAGTACTTC. Its protein product is CSARPDAAYEQYF. The chain uses TRBV20-1 and TRBJ2-7, with D unresolved. In germline, CDR1 is DFQATT, CDR2 SNEGSKA (reference sequence). This CDR3 is 13 amino acids long. V was shortened by 2 bases and J by 2 bases, with 10 bases between the two germline ends.